Below are 14 T cell receptor beta chains sequenced from a single sample in a study of cytomegalovirus exposure and HLA in healthy donors. Sequenced by immunoSEQ multiplex PCR; TCRdb stores in-frame clones only, minus some. Among 100,000 to 130,000 clones listed, approximately 85% were seen once. Sequenced: PBMCs. The receptors here all came from a woman in her late teens or twenties in good health and CMV-seronegative.

The chain uses TRBV7-9 and TRBJ1-6; a weak D match, TRBD1 (6 bases). CDR1 and CDR2 (germline): SEHNR, FQNEAQ (reference sequence). Trimming took 5 bases from V and 10 from J, leaving 15 bases between them. The CDR3 extends over 14 amino acids. CDR3 DNA sequence: TGTGCCAGCAGCCCCTTGGACAGCGACTCACCCCTCCACTTT. Protein sequence: CASSPLDSDSPLHF.

This chain connects TRBV4-1 to TRBJ1-1; tentatively, D is TRBD1 (6 bases). Germline-derived CDR1 and CDR2 are MGHRA and YSYEKL. The CDR3 runs 17 residues. V shed 1 base and J shed 7 bases, with 22 bases lying between them. CDR3 amino acids: CASSQGPGEGRNGEAFF. Here the CDR3 DNA reads TGCGCCAGCAGCCAAGGTCCAGGGGAGGGGAGGAACGGTGAAGCTTTCTTT.

The chain uses TRBV6-4 and TRBJ2-1, with 10 bases that match TRBD2. The CDR3 has 16 residues. V lost 3 bases to trimming and J lost 3 bases; unmatched junction nucleotides: 5. In germline, CDR1 is MRHNA, CDR2 SNTAGT. The CDR3 DNA reads TGTGCCAGCAGTGAAGAAGCGGGGGGGCTCTACAATGAGCAGTTCTTC. It encodes CASSEEAGGLYNEQFF.

The chain uses TRBV5-4 and TRBJ1-3, with 9 positions matching TRBD1. The trim removed 4 bases at V and 4 bases at J, leaving 9 bases unmatched. The CDR3 is 16 amino acids. CDR1 is SGHNT and CDR2 is YYREEE in the germline V gene (reference sequence). The chain's CDR3 is CASSEAGTGWGNTIYF. In DNA form, the CDR3 reads TGTGCCAGCAGCGAAGCCGGGACAGGGTGGGGAAACACCATATATTTT.

The V gene is TRBV29-1, the J gene TRBJ2-1; a possible D gene is TRBD2 (6 bases). The CDR3 extends over 15 amino acids. Germline-derived CDR1 and CDR2 are SQVTM and ANQGSEA. V was cut by 7 bases and J by 0 bases, with 16 bases left in between. The CDR3 DNA sequence: TGCAGCGCTTCCGGGGGTCTGAACTCCTACAATGAGCAGTTCTTC. Protein product: CSASGGLNSYNEQFF.

The chain combines TRBV27 with TRBJ1-5, with no clear D. Germline CDR1 MNHEY, CDR2 SMNVEV (reference sequence). V shed 3 bases and J shed 3 bases, with 9 bases lying between them. The length of the CDR3 is 14 residues. The CDR3 here is CASSFNSINQPQHF. CDR3 bases: TGTGCCAGCAGTTTCAACAGCATCAATCAGCCCCAGCATTTT.

CDR3 sequence: CASSEVGRGQGFGEQYF. The CDR3 coding sequence is TGCGCCAGCAGTGAGGTAGGGAGAGGACAGGGATTCGGCGAGCAGTACTTC. The chain uses TRBV10-2 and TRBJ2-7; TRBD1 agrees at 8 bases. This CDR3 has 17 amino acids. The junction had 15 bases not matched to a gene; V was cut back by 2 bases and J by 6 bases. Germline V gene lookup returns CDR1 WSHSY and CDR2 SAAADI.

This clone was recorded only once. The J gene is TRBJ2-1, the V gene TRBV5-1; D is ambiguous. The CDR3 contains 14 residues. V lost 3 bases to trimming and J lost 0 bases, with 7 bases between them. From germline, CDR1 is SGHRS and CDR2 YFSETQ. The CDR3 region is CASSSPSSYNEQFF. Written as DNA, the CDR3 is TGCGCCAGCAGCTCCCCGAGCTCCTACAATGAGCAGTTCTTC.

As regards this clone: Other DNA sequences within the sample encode an identical CDR3. This rearrangement joins TRBV27 to TRBJ1-2; D not resolved. The germline gives CDR1 MNHEY, CDR2 SMNVEV (reference sequence). CDR3 length: 13 residues. Trimming pared 5 bases from V and 5 bases from J, leaving 12 bases between. The CDR3 region has the DNA TGTGCCAGCAGTCCGAGGACGGGGTATGGCTACACCTTC. Translated, it gives CASSPRTGYGYTF.

This rearrangement joins TRBV27 to TRBJ2-1; D might be TRBD2 (6 bases). V was trimmed by 11 bases and J by 2 bases, leaving 10 bases between them. CDR3 size: 12 residues. In germline, CDR1 is MNHEY, CDR2 SMNVEV (reference sequence). The CDR3 here is CAAGQPYNEQFF. DNA for the CDR3: TGTGCCGCGGGGCAACCCTACAATGAGCAGTTCTTC.

The genes are TRBV4-1 and TRBJ1-4; no clear D gene. V lost 0 bases to trimming and J lost 11 bases, with 19 bases between them. This CDR3 comprises 16 residues. Germline CDR1 MGHRA, CDR2 YSYEKL. As DNA, the CDR3 is TGCGCCAGCAGCCAAGATCTTAATCCCGGGATGTTGAAACTGTTTTTT. Amino acids: CASSQDLNPGMLKLFF.

The chain uses TRBV6-1 and TRBJ1-6, with TRBD1 matching 8 bases. The CDR3 covers 15 residues. V dropped 1 base and J dropped 7; count of bases not matched to a gene: 3. Germline-derived CDR1 and CDR2 are MNHNS and SASEGT. The CDR3 sequence: CASSEGQGANSPLHF. CDR3 nucleotides: TGTGCCAGCAGTGAAGGGCAGGGGGCAAATTCACCCCTCCACTTT.

This CDR3 is CASRRGASYNEQFF. CDR3 in DNA: TGTGCCAGCCGGCGGGGCGCCTCCTACAATGAGCAGTTCTTC. The rearrangement uses TRBV19 and TRBJ2-1; perhaps TRBD2 as D (6 bases). The CDR3 consists of 14 residues. CDR1 LNHDA and CDR2 SQIVND come from the germline V gene (reference sequence). Trimming shortened V by 9 bases and J by 0 bases, and 12 bases separated the two germline ends.

This chain links TRBV19 with TRBJ2-5; the match to TRBD1 covers 12 bases. The trim removed 6 bases at V and 5 bases at J, leaving 7 bases unmatched. The CDR3 is 15 residues long. Germline V gene lookup returns CDR1 LNHDA and CDR2 SQIVND (reference sequence). The CDR3 reads CASRPGQGAGETQYF. The CDR3 bases are TGTGCCAGTAGACCGGGACAGGGGGCTGGGGAGACCCAGTACTTC.